The rows below give T cell receptor beta chains drawn from one sample of a study of CD8 T cells in Susac syndrome. TCRdb redid the calling of the immunoSEQ multiplex PCR reads with MiXCR, one entry per CDR3 protein. Altogether some 300,000 distinct CDR3 sequences are present, over 75% being singletons, with the ten largest covering 0.21%. The sequenced material came from CD8+ T cells from PBMCs. The receptor set was obtained from a human donor with multiple sclerosis. The CDR3 runs from the conserved cysteine through the conserved F or W. A D gene is named only where the DNA matches it firmly. For some rows the clone size is stated as once, few or many, or as a class when expanded; others skip it.

>TRBV29-1|-|-|TRBJ1-3
TGCAGCGTCCACAGCACGGGAAACACCATATATTTT
CSVHSTGNTIYF
>TRBV7-9|-|-|TRBJ1-1
TGTGCCGTCACCTTAGAAGCTTTCTTT
CAVTLEAFF
>TRBV29-1|-|-|TRBJ2-3
TGCAGCGTTGAAGGCGACGCAGATACGCAGTATTTT
CSVEGDADTQYF
>TRBV28|-|TRBD2|TRBJ2-7
TGTGCCAGCAGTTCAGGACTAGCGGGGATGTACGAGCAGTACTTC
CASSSGLAGMYEQYF
>TRBV11-1|-|TRBD2|TRBJ2-1
TGTGCCAGCAGCCTCTTTCCTACCGGACTAGCGGCTTACAATGAGCAGTTCTTC
CASSLFPTGLAAYNEQFF
>TRBV4-1|few|-|TRBJ2-1
TGCGCCAGCAGCCAAGAACGGACCACCAATGAGCAGTTCTTC
CASSQERTTNEQFF
>TRBV6-5|-|-|TRBJ1-1
TGTGCCAGCAGTTACTCAGAGGGGATAGGTGACACTGAAGCTTTCTTT
CASSYSEGIGDTEAFF
>TRBV5-6|-|TRBD1|TRBJ1-1
TGTGCCAGCAGCTTGGAGGGACAGGACGGCCAAGTGAACACTGAAGCTTTCTTT
CASSLEGQDGQVNTEAFF
>TRBV20-1|-|TRBD2|TRBJ2-1
TGCAGTGCTAGGAGTAGCGGGAGCGTGAATGAGCAGTTCTTC
CSARSSGSVNEQFF
>TRBV27|-|-|TRBJ2-7
TGTGCCAGCAGTTATGTTATTTCCTCCGCCCTCGAGCAGTACTTC
CASSYVISSALEQYF
>TRBV7-9|once|TRBD2|TRBJ2-7
TGTGCCAGCAGCTTACAAGCGGGAGAAGACGAGCAGTACTTC
CASSLQAGEDEQYF
>TRBV11-3|-|TRBD1|TRBJ1-1
TGTGCCAGCAGCCTCAGGGGGTTAGACACTGAAGCTTTCTTT
CASSLRGLDTEAFF
>TRBV7-9|-|TRBD1|TRBJ2-2
TGTGCCAGCAGCCCGGGACAGTACACCGGGGAGCTGTTTTTT
CASSPGQYTGELFF
>TRBV4-3|few|-|TRBJ2-7
TGCGCCAGCAGCCAAGGTTACACAAGCTCCTACGAGCAGTACTTC
CASSQGYTSSYEQYF
>TRBV6-2/TRBV6-3|once|TRBD2|TRBJ2-1
TGTGCCAGATACCATCGATCCGGGACTAGCGGGAGGGCCGCTTCAGGTAATGAGCAGTTCTTC
CARYHRSGTSGRAASGNEQFF
>TRBV27|once|-|TRBJ2-7
TGTGCCAGCAGTTTATTCCACGGCTACGAGCAGTACTTC
CASSLFHGYEQYF
>TRBV7-8|few|TRBD2|TRBJ2-7
TGTGCCAGCAGCGAACTAGCGGGAGCCTACGAGCAGTACTTC
CASSELAGAYEQYF
>TRBV12-3/TRBV12-4|-|-|TRBJ2-4
TGTGCCAGCAGTTTAGGGGGGGCCAAAAACATTCAGTACTTC
CASSLGGAKNIQYF
>TRBV20-1|-|-|TRBJ2-1
TGCAGTGCTAGAGGATCTAGAAGTGAGCAGTTCTTC
CSARGSRSEQFF
>TRBV23-1|few|-|TRBJ1-1
TGCGCCAGCAGTCAAGAGAACGGTTTGGGTATCATTAACGGTTTGGAGACTGAAGCTTTCTTT
CASSQENGLGIINGLETEAFF
>TRBV15|-|-|TRBJ2-1
TGTGCCACCAGCCCTCGAGCCGGGTCCTACAATGAGCAGTTCTTC
CATSPRAGSYNEQFF
>TRBV7-8|-|TRBD2|TRBJ2-7
TGTGCCAGCAGCTTAATCGAAGCGGGATACTACGAGCAGTACTTC
CASSLIEAGYYEQYF
>TRBV30|-|-|TRBJ1-1
TGTGCCTGGACGCATTACACTGAAGCTTTCTTT
CAWTHYTEAFF